This T cell receptor (beta chain) was profiled in a study of T cell changes during pregnancy in multiple sclerosis. CDR3 length equals 16 residues. Germline-derived CDR1 and CDR2 are SEHNR and FQNEAQ (reference sequence). J lost 7 bases, V lost 4 bases, and 11 bases had no gene match. Repertoires were generated with immunoSEQ multiplex PCR, while TCRdb's copy carries only in-frame clones and drops some. The profile shows some 100,000 clones, about nine tenths of them singletons. This chain uses TRBV7-9 with TRBJ2-1; 9 positions match TRBD2. The material sequenced was peripheral blood, taken after pregnancy. This receptor was taken from a female donor with multiple sclerosis, enrolled in a pregnancy study. CDR3 nucleotides: TGTGCCAGCAGCTCCCGACTAGCGGCGTCATTGAATGAGCAGTTCTTC. It encodes CASSSRLAASLNEQFF.